This T cell receptor (beta chain) appears in the sequencing data of a study of T cells in Graves' hyperthyroidism and ophthalmopathy. Findings and caveats of the study: From stable hyperthyroidism, ophthalmopathy was set apart by a 13 V-J model. Also found in blood were most expanded thyroid clonotypes above 0.001.

CDR3 length equals 12 residues. Germline V gene lookup returns CDR1 DFQATT and CDR2 SNEGSKA (reference sequence). As to this clonotype: The antigen is unknown.

It was RNA transcripts that yielded the amplified TCR beta CDR3 regions. RT-PCR in the first round (using the HTBI primer set) targeted the TCR CDR3. One entry per CDR3 protein results from TCRdb running MiXCR on the multiplex PCR reads. The table records 610,000 or so distinct CDR3 sequences, around 46% of them present only once. This receptor was obtained from a young woman with Graves' hyperthyroidism. The sequenced sample was peripheral blood or thyroid tissue (not recorded which). The gene calls are TRBV20-1 and TRBJ2-7; possible D gene TRBD2, 5 bases. CDR3 sequence: CSPTAGDDEQYF. The CDR3 DNA reads TGCAGCCCCACCGCGGGTGACGATGAGCAGTACTTC.